Sequencing of this T cell receptor (beta chain) was carried out in a study of cytomegalovirus exposure and HLA in healthy donors. General observations from the study: A reported reduction in N-insertions relative to the approximately 670-donor mean was seen in an Asian-associated ancestry cluster in a later analysis. TCR beta chain V- and J-gene trimming was linked, in a later analysis, to a missense variant in DCLRE1C.

The PCR ran on 60 Vbeta and 13 Jbeta primers. Only in-frame clones appear in the TCRdb table, and some are missing; sequencing was by immunoSEQ multiplex PCR. The profile shows about 140,000 clones, 55% to 80% of them singletons. V gave up 6 bases and J gave up 8 bases; unmatched junction bases: 13. Germline CDR1 reads MNHEY; CDR2 reads SVGAGI. The CDR3 has 14 amino acids. Samples came from healthy bone marrow donors. This clone was seen only once. Its target is unknown. The sample consisted of PBMCs. This receptor was taken from a woman in her thirties or forties in good health and CMV-seronegative. This rearrangement joins TRBV6-5 to TRBJ2-7; 7 positions match TRBD1. The CDR3 loop is CASRPTPTGNKQYF. The DNA for the CDR3 is TGTGCCAGCAGGCCCACTCCGACAGGGAACAAGCAGTACTTC.